This entry concerns a single T cell receptor beta chain. The antigen is not known. These data are taken from a study of Graves' ophthalmopathy and Graves' hyperthyroidism. Whole-study results and caveats: Discriminating ophthalmopathy from stable hyperthyroidism, a 13-signature model attained a sensitivity of under 90% and a specificity of around 81%.

RNA transcripts yielded amplified TCR beta CDR3 regions. HTBI primers served in a first-round RT-PCR, which a second-round multiplex PCR followed. TCRdb reanalysed the multiplex PCR reads using MiXCR and keeps one entry per CDR3 protein. The table has around 590,000 distinct CDR3 sequences, under 45% seen once; the top ten hold over 3.5%. The length of the CDR3 is 19 residues. The V gene's germline CDR1 is SGHTA and CDR2 FQGNSA. Trimming removed 4 bases from V and 8 bases from J; junction bases left unmatched: 24. If patients had other autoimmune diseases, uncontrolled infections, pregnancy or lactation, they were excluded.

The receptor comes from an adult man with Graves' hyperthyroidism. The rearrangement links TRBV7-2 to TRBJ2-3; TRBD2 aligns across 7 bases. Sequencing was performed on peripheral blood or thyroid tissue (not recorded which). CDR3 DNA sequence: TGTGCCAGCAGCTCAACCTCCCCAGGAGCGGGAACCTTGTATGGTACGCAGTATTTT. Encoded protein: CASSSTSPGAGTLYGTQYF.